This T cell receptor (beta chain) appears in the sequencing data of a study of T-cell reconstitution after alpha-beta-depleted transplantation in children. Study-wide findings and caveats: A year had passed since transplant, and T-cell counts and diversity by then came mostly from newly produced T cells. Roughly two months post-transplant, alpha-beta T cells reportedly originated from several hundred graft clones that had expanded. TCRbeta diversity was high at day 60 in some patients (a result of surviving recipient T cells and thymic progenitors).

Preparation of the TCRbeta library involved a method that used unique molecular identifiers. A single record per CDR3 protein comes from TCRdb applying MiXCR to the PCR reads. The sample lists around 420,000 distinct CDR3 sequences; 15% to 20% were seen once. The CDR3 runs 14 residues. From germline, CDR1 is SGHTA and CDR2 FQGNSA. Trimming cost V 5 bases and J 7 bases; bases outside gene matches: 7. This clonotype was found a few times. The target antigen is unknown. This receptor was obtained from a boy under three years old who had a stem cell transplant for Wiskott-Aldrich syndrome, so the T cells may come from the graft donor. The V call is TRBV7-2, the J call TRBJ2-5, with 10 bases aligning to TRBD2. Material: PBMCs, mostly from graft donor cells, obtained 360 days after TCRalphabeta/CD19-depleted stem cell transplant. CDR3 residues: CASSQPSGSWTQYF. The CDR3 DNA follows: TGTGCCAGCAGCCAGCCTAGCGGGAGTTGGACCCAGTACTTC. The variable domain in full, with the rest retrieved from reference TRBV7-2 and TRBJ2-5, is GAGVSQSPSNKVTEKGKDVELRCDPISGHTALYWYRQSLGQGLEFLIYFQGNSAPDKSGLPSDRFSAERTGGSVSTLTIQRTQQEDSAVYLCASSQPSGSWTQYFGPGTRLLVL.